This T cell receptor beta chain comes out of a study of CD8 T cells in ankylosing spondylitis. General observations from the study: A motif in TCR beta, a set of eight highly homologous variants, appeared characteristic of ankylosing spondylitis blood.

About this clonotype: The antigen remains undetermined.

For TCR beta, libraries came from quantitative 5'-RACE with molecular barcodes. From the 5' RACE reads, TCRdb called clonotypes with MiXCR, one entry per CDR3 protein. Of roughly 180,000 distinct CDR3 sequences in the sample, approximately 10% were seen once. This clonotype was obtained from a female donor with ankylosing spondylitis or in good health (not recorded which). Sequenced material: blood, either unsorted or a sorted T cell fraction (not recorded which).

CDR3 protein: CASSFRDTKETQYF. CDR3 DNA sequence: TGTGCCAGCAGCTTCCGGGACACCAAAGAGACCCAGTACTTC. The J gene is TRBJ2-5, the V gene TRBV7-8; perhaps TRBD1 as D (6 bases). V dropped 3 bases and J dropped 3 bases, with 11 bases sitting between them. The CDR3 spans 14 residues. CDR1 is SGHVS, CDR2 FQNEAQ, per germline.